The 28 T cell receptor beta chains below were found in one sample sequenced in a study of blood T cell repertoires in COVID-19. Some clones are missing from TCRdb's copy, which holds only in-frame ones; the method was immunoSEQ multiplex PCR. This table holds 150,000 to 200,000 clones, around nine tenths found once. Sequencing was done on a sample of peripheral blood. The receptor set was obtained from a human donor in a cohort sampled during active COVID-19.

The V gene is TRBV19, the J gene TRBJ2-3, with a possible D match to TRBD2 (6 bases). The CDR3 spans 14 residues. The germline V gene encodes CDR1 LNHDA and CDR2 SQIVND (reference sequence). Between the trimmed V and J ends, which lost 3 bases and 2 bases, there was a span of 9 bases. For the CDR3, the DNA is TGTGCCAGTAGTATTACTAGCTCCACAGATACGCAGTATTTT. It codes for CASSITSSTDTQYF.

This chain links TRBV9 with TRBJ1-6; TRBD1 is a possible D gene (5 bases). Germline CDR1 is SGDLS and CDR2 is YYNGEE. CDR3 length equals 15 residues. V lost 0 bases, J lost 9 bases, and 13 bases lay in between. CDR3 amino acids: CASSVDAGGGSPLHF. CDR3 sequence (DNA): TGTGCCAGCAGCGTAGACGCGGGGGGTGGTTCACCCCTCCACTTT.

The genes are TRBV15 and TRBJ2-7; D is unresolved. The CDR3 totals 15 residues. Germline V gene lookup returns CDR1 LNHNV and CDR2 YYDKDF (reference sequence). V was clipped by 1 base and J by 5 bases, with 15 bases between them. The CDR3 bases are TGTGCCACCAGCAGAGGTGTCCAGTTCTTCGACGAGCAGTACTTC. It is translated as CATSRGVQFFDEQYF.

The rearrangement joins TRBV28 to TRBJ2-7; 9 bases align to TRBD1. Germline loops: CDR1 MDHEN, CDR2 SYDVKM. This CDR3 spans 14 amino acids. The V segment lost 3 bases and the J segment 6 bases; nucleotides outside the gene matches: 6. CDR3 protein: CASSFRDRVIEQYF. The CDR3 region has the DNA TGTGCCAGCAGTTTCCGGGACAGGGTTATCGAGCAGTACTTC.

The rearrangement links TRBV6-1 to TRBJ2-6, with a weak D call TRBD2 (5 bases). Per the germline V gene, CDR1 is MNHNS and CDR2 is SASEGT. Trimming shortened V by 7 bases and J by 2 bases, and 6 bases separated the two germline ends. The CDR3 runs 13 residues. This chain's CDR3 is CASMEAGANVLTF. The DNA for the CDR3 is TGTGCCAGCATGGAGGCTGGGGCCAACGTCCTGACTTTC.

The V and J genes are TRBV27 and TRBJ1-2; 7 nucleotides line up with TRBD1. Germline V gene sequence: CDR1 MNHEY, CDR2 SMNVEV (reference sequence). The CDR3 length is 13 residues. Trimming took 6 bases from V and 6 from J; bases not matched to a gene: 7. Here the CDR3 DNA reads TGTGCCAGCAGACCTACAGGGGCCGATGGCTACACCTTC. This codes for CASRPTGADGYTF.

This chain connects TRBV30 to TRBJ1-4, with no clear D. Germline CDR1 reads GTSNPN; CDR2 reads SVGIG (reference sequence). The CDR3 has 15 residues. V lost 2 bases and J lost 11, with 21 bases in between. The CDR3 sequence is CAWSPRGGPPAKLFF. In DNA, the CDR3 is TGTGCCTGGAGTCCCCGGGGAGGCCCCCCTGCTAAACTGTTTTTT.

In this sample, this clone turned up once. The CDR3 nucleotides are TGTGCCAGCAGGACTAGCAATCACGAGCAGTACTTC. It yields the protein CASRTSNHEQYF. This rearrangement joins TRBV28 to TRBJ2-7; 7 bases agree with TRBD2. CDR3 size: 12 residues. V lost 6 bases, J lost 5 bases, and 4 bases stayed unmatched. CDR1 and CDR2 (germline): MDHEN, SYDVKM.

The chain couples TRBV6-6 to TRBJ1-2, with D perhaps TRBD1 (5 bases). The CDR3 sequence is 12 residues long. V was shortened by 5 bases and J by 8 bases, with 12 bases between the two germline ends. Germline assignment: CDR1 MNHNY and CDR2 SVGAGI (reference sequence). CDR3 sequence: CASSRTGDGYTF. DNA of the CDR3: TGTGCCAGCAGTCGAACAGGAGACGGCTACACCTTC.

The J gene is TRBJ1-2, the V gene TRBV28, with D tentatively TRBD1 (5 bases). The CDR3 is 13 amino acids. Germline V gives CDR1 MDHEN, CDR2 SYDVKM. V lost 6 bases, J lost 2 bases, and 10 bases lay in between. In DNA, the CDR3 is TGTGCCAGCAGACCACAGGAGAACTATGGCTACACCTTC. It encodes CASRPQENYGYTF.

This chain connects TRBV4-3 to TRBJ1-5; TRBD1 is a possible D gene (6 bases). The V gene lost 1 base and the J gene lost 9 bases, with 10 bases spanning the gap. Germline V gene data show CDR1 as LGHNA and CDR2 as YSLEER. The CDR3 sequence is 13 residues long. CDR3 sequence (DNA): TGCGCCAGCAGCCAAGTGGGGGCTAGGCCCCAGCATTTT. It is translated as CASSQVGARPQHF.

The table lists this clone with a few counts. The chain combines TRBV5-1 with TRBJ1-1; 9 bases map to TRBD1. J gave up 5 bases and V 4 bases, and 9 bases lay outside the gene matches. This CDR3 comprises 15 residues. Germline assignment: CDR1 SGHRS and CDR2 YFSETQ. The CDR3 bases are TGCGCCAGCAGCCCACGGACAGGGGAGGGGACTGAAGCTTTCTTT. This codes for CASSPRTGEGTEAFF.

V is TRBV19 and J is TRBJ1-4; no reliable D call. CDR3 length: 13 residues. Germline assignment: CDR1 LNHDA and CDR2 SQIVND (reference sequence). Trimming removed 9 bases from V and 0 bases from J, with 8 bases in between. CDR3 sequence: CASASATNEKLFF. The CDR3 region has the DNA TGTGCCAGCGCCAGTGCAACTAATGAAAAACTGTTTTTT.

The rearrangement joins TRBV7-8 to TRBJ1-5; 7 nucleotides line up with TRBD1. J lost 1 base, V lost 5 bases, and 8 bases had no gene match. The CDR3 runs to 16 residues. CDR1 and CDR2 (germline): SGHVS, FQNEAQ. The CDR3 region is CASSRFRTGSNQPQHF. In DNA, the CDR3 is TGTGCCAGCAGCCGATTCCGGACAGGAAGCAATCAGCCCCAGCATTTT.

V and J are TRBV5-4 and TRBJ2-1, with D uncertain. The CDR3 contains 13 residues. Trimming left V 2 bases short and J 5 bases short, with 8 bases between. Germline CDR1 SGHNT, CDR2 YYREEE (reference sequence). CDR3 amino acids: CASSFGQDNEQFF. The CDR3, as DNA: TGTGCCAGCAGCTTCGGTCAGGACAATGAGCAGTTCTTC.

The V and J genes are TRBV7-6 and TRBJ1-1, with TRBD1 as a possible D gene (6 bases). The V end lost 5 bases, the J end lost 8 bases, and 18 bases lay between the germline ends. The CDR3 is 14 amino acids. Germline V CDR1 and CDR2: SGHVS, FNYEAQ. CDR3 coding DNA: TGTGCCAGCAGCCCCGCCCACAGGGCCGGAGAAGCTTTCTTT. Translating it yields CASSPAHRAGEAFF.

CDR3 loop: CASSLEGAPRGYTF. The CDR3 nucleotides read TGTGCCAGCAGCTTGGAGGGGGCGCCTCGAGGCTACACCTTC. The rearrangement links TRBV5-5 to TRBJ1-2, with 7 bases fitting TRBD1. From germline, CDR1 is SGHKS and CDR2 YYEKEE (reference sequence). There are 14 residues in the CDR3. V shed 0 bases and J 8 bases; nucleotides not matched to a gene: 7.

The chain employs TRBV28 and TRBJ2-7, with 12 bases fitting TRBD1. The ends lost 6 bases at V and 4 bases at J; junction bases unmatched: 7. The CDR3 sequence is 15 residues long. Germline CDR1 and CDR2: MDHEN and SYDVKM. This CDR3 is CASRGDRGQAYEQYF. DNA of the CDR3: TGTGCCAGCAGGGGGGACAGGGGGCAGGCTTACGAGCAGTACTTC.

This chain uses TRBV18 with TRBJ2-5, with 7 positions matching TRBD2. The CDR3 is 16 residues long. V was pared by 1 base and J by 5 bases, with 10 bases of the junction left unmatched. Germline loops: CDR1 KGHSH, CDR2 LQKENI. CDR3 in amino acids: CASSPLGGLGDETQYF. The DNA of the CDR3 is TGTGCCAGCTCACCACTCGGAGGACTAGGGGATGAGACCCAGTACTTC.

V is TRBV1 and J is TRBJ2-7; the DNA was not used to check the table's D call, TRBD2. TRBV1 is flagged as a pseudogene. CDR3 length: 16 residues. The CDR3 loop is CTSSQVGLAGEGEQYF. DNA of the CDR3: TGCACCAGCAGCCAAGTCGGACTAGCGGGAGAAGGCGAGCAGTACTTC.

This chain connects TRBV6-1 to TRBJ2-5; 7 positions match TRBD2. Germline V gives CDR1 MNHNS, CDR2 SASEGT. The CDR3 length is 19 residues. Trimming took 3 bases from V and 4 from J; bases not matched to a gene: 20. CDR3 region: CASSDPMLAGVIRGETQYF. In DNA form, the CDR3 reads TGTGCCAGCAGTGACCCCATGCTGGCGGGAGTTATAAGGGGAGAGACCCAGTACTTC.

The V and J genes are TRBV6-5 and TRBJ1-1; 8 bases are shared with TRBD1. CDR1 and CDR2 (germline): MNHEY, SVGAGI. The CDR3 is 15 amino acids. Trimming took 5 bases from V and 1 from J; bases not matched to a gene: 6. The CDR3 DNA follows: TGTGCCAGCAGTAGATCCGGGACAGGGAACACTGAAGCTTTCTTT. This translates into CASSRSGTGNTEAFF.

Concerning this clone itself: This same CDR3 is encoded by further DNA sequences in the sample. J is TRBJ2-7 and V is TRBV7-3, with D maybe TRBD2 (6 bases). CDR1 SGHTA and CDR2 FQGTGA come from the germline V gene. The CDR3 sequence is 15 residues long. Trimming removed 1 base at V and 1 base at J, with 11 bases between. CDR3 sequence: CASSLRAGPSYEQYF. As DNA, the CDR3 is TGTGCCAGCAGCTTAAGGGCGGGGCCGTCCTACGAGCAGTACTTC.

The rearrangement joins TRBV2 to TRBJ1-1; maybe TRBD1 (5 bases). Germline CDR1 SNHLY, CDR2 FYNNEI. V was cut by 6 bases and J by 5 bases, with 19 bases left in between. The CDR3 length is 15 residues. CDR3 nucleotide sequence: TGTGCCAGCAGCACCTCTTGGGGCGGAGAAACTGAAGCTTTCTTT. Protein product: CASSTSWGGETEAFF.

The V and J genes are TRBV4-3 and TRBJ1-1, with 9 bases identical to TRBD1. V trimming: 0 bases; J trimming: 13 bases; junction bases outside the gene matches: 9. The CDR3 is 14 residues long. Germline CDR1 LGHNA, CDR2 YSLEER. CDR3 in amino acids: CASSQERWTGDDFF. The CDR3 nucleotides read TGCGCCAGCAGCCAAGAGAGGTGGACAGGGGACGATTTCTTT.

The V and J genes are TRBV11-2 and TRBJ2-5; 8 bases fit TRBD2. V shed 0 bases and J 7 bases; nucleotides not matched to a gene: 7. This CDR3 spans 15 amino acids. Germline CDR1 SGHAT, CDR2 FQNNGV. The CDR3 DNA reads TGTGCCAGCAGCTTAGACGGGGGGGTCCCAGGGACCCAGTACTTC. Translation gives CASSLDGGVPGTQYF.

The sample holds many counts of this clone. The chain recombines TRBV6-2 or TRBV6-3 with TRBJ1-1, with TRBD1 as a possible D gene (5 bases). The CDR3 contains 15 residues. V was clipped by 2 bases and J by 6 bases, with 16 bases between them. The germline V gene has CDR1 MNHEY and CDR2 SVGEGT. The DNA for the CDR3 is TGTGCCAGCAGTTACGGGGGGATGGAAGTATCTGAAGCTTTCTTT. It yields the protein CASSYGGMEVSEAFF.

The CDR3 DNA is TGTGCCAGCAGCTTCGGACAGTATAATCAGCCCCAGCATTTT. It is translated as CASSFGQYNQPQHF. The chain combines TRBV7-2 with TRBJ1-5, with D maybe TRBD1 (6 bases). CDR3 length equals 14 residues. V gave up 3 bases and J gave up 4 bases, with 10 bases separating them. Germline values: CDR1 SGHTA, CDR2 FQGNSA.